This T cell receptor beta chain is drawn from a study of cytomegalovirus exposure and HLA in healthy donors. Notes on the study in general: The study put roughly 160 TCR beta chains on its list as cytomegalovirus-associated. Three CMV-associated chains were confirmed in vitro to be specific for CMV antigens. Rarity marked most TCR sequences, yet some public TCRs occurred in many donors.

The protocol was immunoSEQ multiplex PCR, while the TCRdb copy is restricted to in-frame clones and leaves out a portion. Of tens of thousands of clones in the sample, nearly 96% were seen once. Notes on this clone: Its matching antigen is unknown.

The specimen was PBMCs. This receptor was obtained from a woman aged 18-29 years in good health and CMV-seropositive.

The CDR3 DNA follows: TGTGCCAGCTCACCTGGGACTAGCGTCAATGAGCAGTTCTTC. The encoded protein is CASSPGTSVNEQFF. The V call is TRBV18, the J call TRBJ2-1; 10 bases line up with TRBD2. This CDR3 has 14 amino acids. Trimming removed 3 bases from V and 6 bases from J; junction bases left unmatched: 2. From germline, CDR1 is KGHSH and CDR2 LQKENI.